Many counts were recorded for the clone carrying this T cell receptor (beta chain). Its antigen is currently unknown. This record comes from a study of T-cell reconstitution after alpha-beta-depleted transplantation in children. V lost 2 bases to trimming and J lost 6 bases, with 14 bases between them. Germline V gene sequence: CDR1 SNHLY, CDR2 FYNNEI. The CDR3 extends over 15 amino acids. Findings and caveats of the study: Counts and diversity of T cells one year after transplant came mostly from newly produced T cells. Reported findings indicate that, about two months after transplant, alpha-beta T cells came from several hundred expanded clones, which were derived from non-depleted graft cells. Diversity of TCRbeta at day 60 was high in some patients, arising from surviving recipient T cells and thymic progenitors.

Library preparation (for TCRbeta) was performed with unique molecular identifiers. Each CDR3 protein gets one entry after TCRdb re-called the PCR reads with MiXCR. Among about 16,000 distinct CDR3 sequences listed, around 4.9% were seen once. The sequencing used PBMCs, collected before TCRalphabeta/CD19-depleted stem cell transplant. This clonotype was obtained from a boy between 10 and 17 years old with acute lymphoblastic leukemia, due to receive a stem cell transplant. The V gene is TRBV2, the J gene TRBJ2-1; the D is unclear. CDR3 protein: CASSEQPSSPNEQFF. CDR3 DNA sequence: TGTGCCAGCAGTGAACAACCCTCATCCCCCAATGAGCAGTTCTTC.